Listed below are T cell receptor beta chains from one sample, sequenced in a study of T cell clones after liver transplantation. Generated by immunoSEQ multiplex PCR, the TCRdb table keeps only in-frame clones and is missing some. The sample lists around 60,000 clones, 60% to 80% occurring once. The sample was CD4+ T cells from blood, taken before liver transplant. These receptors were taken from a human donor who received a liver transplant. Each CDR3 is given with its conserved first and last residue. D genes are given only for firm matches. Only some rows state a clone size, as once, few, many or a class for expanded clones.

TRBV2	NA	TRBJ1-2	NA	CASSEAQRTYGYTF	TGTGCCAGCAGTGAAGCACAGCGGACCTATGGCTACACCTTC
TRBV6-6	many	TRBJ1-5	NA	CATHSGSNQPQHF	TGTGCCACCCACTCGGGTAGCAATCAGCCCCAGCATTTT
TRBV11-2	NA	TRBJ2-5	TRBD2	CASSAGTSGGLETQYF	TGTGCCAGCAGCGCGGGGACTAGCGGGGGCTTGGAGACCCAGTACTTC
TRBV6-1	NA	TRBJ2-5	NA	CAGGLPTQETQYF	TGTGCCGGGGGACTCCCAACTCAAGAGACCCAGTACTTC
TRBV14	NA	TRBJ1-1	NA	CASTQGQNTEAFF	TGTGCCTCGACCCAGGGCCAGAACACTGAAGCTTTCTTT
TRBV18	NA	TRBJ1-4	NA	CASSVNRALATNEKLFF	TGTGCCAGCTCAGTCAACAGGGCTCTTGCAACTAATGAAAAACTGTTTTTT
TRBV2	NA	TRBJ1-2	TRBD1	CASSESLDRGTLDGYTF	TGTGCCAGCAGTGAATCTCTGGACAGGGGGACCCTCGATGGCTACACCTTC
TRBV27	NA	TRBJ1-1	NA	CASSFGGGTEAFF	TGTGCCAGCAGTTTCGGGGGGGGGACTGAAGCTTTCTTT
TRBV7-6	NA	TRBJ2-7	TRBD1	CASSLGGQGAYEQYF	TGTGCCAGCAGCTTAGGCGGACAGGGCGCCTACGAGCAGTACTTC
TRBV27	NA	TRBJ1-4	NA	CASSGLFGGEKLFF	TGTGCCAGCAGCGGACTGTTCGGGGGTGAAAAACTGTTTTTT
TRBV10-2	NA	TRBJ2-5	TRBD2	CASSFSGGRETQYF	TGCGCCAGCAGTTTTAGCGGGGGCCGGGAGACCCAGTACTTC
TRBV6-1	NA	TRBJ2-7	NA	CASTEGAGFDEQYF	TGTGCCAGTACTGAAGGGGCGGGGTTTGACGAGCAGTACTTC
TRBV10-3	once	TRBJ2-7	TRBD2	CAMATSGGAEEQYF	TGTGCCATGGCGACTAGCGGGGGGGCTGAAGAGCAGTACTTC
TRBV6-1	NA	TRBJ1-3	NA	CASSPIAGARNTIYF	TGTGCCAGCTCTCCCATAGCGGGGGCGAGAAACACCATATATTTT
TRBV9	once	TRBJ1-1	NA	CASSRREDTEAFF	TGTGCCAGCAGTCGTAGGGAGGACACTGAAGCTTTCTTT
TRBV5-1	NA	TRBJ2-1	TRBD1	CASSLERGGNLEQFF	TGCGCCAGCAGCTTGGAGAGAGGGGGCAACCTTGAGCAGTTCTTC
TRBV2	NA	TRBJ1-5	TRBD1	CASRRQGNQPQHF	TGTGCCAGCAGGCGACAGGGGAATCAGCCCCAGCATTTT
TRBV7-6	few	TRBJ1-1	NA	CASSLDLNTEAFF	TGTGCCAGCAGCTTGGACTTGAACACTGAAGCTTTCTTT
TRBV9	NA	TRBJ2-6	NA	CASKSSTAVGANVLTF	TGTGCCAGCAAGTCTTCTACGGCGGTCGGGGCCAACGTCCTGACTTTC
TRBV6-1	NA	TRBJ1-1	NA	CASRLTVMNTEAFF	TGTGCCAGCAGATTGACAGTCATGAACACTGAAGCTTTCTTT
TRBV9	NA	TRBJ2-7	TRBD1	CASSPPRRDRETVSYEQYF	TGTGCCAGCAGCCCCCCTCGCCGGGACAGGGAGACAGTTTCCTACGAGCAGTACTTC
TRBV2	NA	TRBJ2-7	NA	CASSEGRTAYEQYF	TGTGCCAGCAGTGAGGGGCGGACAGCCTACGAGCAGTACTTC
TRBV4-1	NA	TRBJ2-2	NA	CASSQAGGELFF	TGCGCCAGCAGCCAAGCGGGCGGGGAGCTGTTTTTT
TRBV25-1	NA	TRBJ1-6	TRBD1	CASSGDRGLNSPLHF	TGTGCCAGCAGTGGAGACAGGGGACTTAATTCACCCCTCCACTTT
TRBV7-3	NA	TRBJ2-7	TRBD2	CASSSSGGYEQYF	TGTGCCAGCAGTTCTAGCGGGGGCTACGAGCAGTACTTC
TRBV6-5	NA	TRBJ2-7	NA	CASSANRDSYEQYF	TGTGCCAGCAGTGCGAACAGGGATTCCTACGAGCAGTACTTC
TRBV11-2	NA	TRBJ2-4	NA	CASSSRLAKNIQYF	TGTGCCAGCAGCTCGAGATTAGCCAAAAACATTCAGTACTTC
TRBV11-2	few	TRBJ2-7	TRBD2	CASSPVGGYEQYF	TGTGCCAGCAGCCCTGTGGGGGGGTACGAGCAGTACTTC
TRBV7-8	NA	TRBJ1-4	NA	CASTPWETATNEKLFF	TGTGCCAGCACACCCTGGGAGACTGCAACTAATGAAAAACTGTTTTTT
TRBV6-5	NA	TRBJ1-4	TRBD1	CASSSGTGGVKLFF	TGTGCCAGCAGTTCCGGGACAGGGGGTGTAAAACTGTTTTTT
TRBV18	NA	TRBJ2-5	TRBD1	CASSPGTGEDF	TGTGCCAGCTCACCCGGGACAGGGGAGGACTTC
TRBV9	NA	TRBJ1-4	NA	CASSVGGQGKEKLFF	TGTGCCAGCAGCGTAGGGGGCCAAGGGAAAGAAAAACTGTTTTTT
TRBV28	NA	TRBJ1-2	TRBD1	CATGIDRGEGYTF	TGTGCCACCGGGATCGACAGGGGGGAAGGCTACACCTTC
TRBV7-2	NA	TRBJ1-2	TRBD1	CASSRDRENYGYTF	TGTGCCAGCAGCCGGGACAGGGAGAACTATGGCTACACCTTC
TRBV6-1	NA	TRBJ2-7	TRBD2	CASGGGSSYEQYF	TGTGCCAGCGGCGGGGGGAGCTCCTACGAGCAGTACTTC
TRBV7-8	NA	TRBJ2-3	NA	CASSIGTPKDTQYF	TGTGCCAGCAGCATTGGGACTCCAAAAGATACGCAGTATTTT
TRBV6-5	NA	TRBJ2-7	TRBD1	CASSRDRDYEQYF	TGTGCCAGCAGTCGGGACAGAGATTACGAGCAGTACTTC
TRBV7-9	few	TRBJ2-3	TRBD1	CASSPGTGGIADTQYF	TGTGCCAGCAGCCCCGGGACAGGGGGAATTGCAGATACGCAGTATTTT
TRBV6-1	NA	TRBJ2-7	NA	CASSESGPLLLDF	TGTGCCAGCAGTGAAAGCGGGCCTCTCTTGTTGGACTTC
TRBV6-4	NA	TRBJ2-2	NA	CASTPRPSANTGELFF	TGTGCCAGCACCCCACGCCCGAGTGCGAACACCGGGGAGCTGTTTTTT
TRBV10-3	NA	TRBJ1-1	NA	CAISAPRTMNTEAFF	TGTGCCATCAGTGCACCGAGGACAATGAACACTGAAGCTTTCTTT
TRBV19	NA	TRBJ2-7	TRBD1	CASSPTRDRFYEQYF	TGTGCCAGTAGCCCCACTCGGGACAGGTTCTACGAGCAGTACTTC